This T cell receptor beta chain was found in a study of OX40 agonist ivuxolimab in advanced cancers. As for the study more broadly: Ivuxolimab was an agonistic, fully human IgG2 monoclonal antibody directed against OX40 (CD134), a costimulatory receptor. Of the approximately 54 patients in dose escalation, 19 had hepatocellular carcinoma, around 15 had melanoma, 9 had renal cell carcinoma and 9 had head and neck cancer. Intravenous ivuxolimab was administered to patients every 2 weeks at six dose levels: 0.01, 0.1, 0.3, 1.5, 3 and 10 mg/kg. The paper covers the monotherapy dose-escalation part of the phase I ivuxolimab trial, which included N ≈ 57 patients. Peripheral TCRbeta sequencing aimed to test whether ivuxolimab altered TCR sequence diversity and caused clonal T-cell expansion. Patients were allowed to have had prior anti-PD-1, anti-PD-L1 or anti-CTLA-4 therapy, and 30% to 40% of the dose-escalation patients had been treated with checkpoint inhibitors. Partial responses occurred in three dose-escalation patients, of whom one had hepatocellular carcinoma and two had cutaneous melanoma. In the dose-escalation cohort, 65% to 90% of patients were male, and the mean age was approximately 55 years, with a range of about 20 to 90.

For sequencing of the TCRbeta CDR3 region, genomic DNA was extracted from the sorted cells. The immunoSEQ Assay was used to sequence the TCRbeta CDR3 regions. The source is immuneACCESS, and TCRdb retained only in-frame sequences with V and J called. Part of the clones is not carried over; for the studies checked, unresolved V genes explain less than half of this, and the remainder is unexplained. Counted in this sample were 60,000 to 100,000 clones; 90% to 95% of them appeared once. The ten largest clonotypes hold roughly 20% of the sample. The paper as a whole reports these results and caveats: Low levels of normalized T-cell clonal expansion were also seen in some patients who did not respond. The antigen specificity of the clonally expanded peripheral T cells was not determined. After ivuxolimab, expanded clones were on average more numerous among CD8+ T cells than among CD4+ T cells. Partial responders in the 0.1-3.0 mg/kg groups had among the lowest normalized peripheral clonal expansion, especially among CD8+ T cells. At doses of 0.1 to 3.0 mg/kg, clonal expansion of both CD4+ and CD8+ T cells in blood was seen between baseline and week 6.

This clone was counted once. Its antigen has not been determined. No much larger clone is present one base from it, and per-base qualities are unavailable. The trial excluded patients who had a history of autoimmune disease or who were on systemic immunosuppression. Peripheral blood for TCR sequencing was drawn from every dose cohort at baseline, at cycle 4 day 1 and at cycle 7 day 1. The samples were drawn from a first-in-human, open-label, multicenter phase I dose-escalation trial of ivuxolimab. Adults with locally advanced or metastatic head and neck squamous cell, hepatocellular, melanoma or renal cell carcinoma were enrolled in the trial. Before TCR sequencing, CD4+ T cells and CD8+ T cells were sorted from peripheral blood as separate populations. The sequences come from CD4+ or CD8+ T cells sorted from blood, collected in a trial of the OX40 agonist ivuxolimab. This TCR was recovered from an adult with an advanced solid tumor such as melanoma, head and neck, liver or kidney cancer.

The DNA is as follows: TGTGCCAGCAGTCTCCCAGGGCAAGAGACCCAGTACTTC. It specifies CASSLPGQETQYF. Rearrangement joined TRBV6-5 to TRBJ2-5; tentative D gene TRBD1, with 5 bases matching. The CDR3, cysteine through phenylalanine, is 13 amino acids long. Here the CDR3 DNA is all that survives: 39 bases in frame from base 1. Between the V and J ends, shortened by 5 bases and 2 bases respectively, the junction contains 9 bases. CDR1 and CDR2 were assigned from the germline V gene as MNHEY and SVGAGI.